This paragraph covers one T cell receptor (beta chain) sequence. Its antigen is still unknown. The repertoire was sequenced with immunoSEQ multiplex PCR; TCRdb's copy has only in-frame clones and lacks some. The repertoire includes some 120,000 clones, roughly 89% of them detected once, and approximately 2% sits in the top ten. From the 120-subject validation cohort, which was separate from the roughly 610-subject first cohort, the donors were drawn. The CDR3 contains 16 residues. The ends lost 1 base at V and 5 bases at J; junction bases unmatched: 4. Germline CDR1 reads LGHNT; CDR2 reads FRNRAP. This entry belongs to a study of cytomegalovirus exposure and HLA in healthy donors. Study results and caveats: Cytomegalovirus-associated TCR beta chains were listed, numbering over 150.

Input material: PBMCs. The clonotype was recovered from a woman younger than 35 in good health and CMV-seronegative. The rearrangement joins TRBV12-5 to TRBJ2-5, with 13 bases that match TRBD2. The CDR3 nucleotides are TGTGCTAGTGGTTTGGGGACTAGCGGGAGTCTGGAGACCCAGTACTTC. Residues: CASGLGTSGSLETQYF.